The 24 T cell receptor beta chains below all came from one sample that was sequenced in a study of T-cell memory formation after mild COVID-19. TCRdb independently ran MiXCR on the 5' RACE reads; one entry per CDR3 protein. The sample lists a few hundred thousand distinct CDR3 sequences, 20% occurring once. The specimen was PBMCs or a T cell subset sorted from them (not recorded which). These receptors were obtained from a man in his late teens or twenties who had mild COVID-19 (a few samples of this study predate the infection). Cell type and time point are not known.

The J gene is TRBJ1-2, the V gene TRBV5-1; 8 bases fit TRBD1. V gave up 4 bases and J gave up 4 bases; unmatched junction bases: 6. Germline V gives CDR1 SGHRS, CDR2 YFSETQ. The CDR3 runs to 14 residues. The CDR3 spells CASSTGQGSYGYTF. CDR3 DNA sequence: TGCGCCAGCAGCACCGGACAGGGAAGCTATGGCTACACCTTC.

V gene TRBV5-1 combines with J gene TRBJ2-2; D may be TRBD2 (6 bases). V lost 6 bases and J 0 bases, leaving 9 bases between the germline ends. The CDR3 runs 14 residues. In germline, CDR1 is SGHRS, CDR2 YFSETQ. The CDR3: CASNTGANTGELFF. The DNA for the CDR3 is TGCGCCAGCAACACGGGAGCGAACACCGGGGAGCTGTTTTTT.

The J gene is TRBJ2-1, the V gene TRBV5-6; 15 nucleotides line up with TRBD2. This CDR3 contains 17 residues. Germline CDR1 SGHDT, CDR2 YYEEEE. V was pared by 4 bases and J by 6 bases, with 8 bases of the junction left unmatched. The CDR3 reads CASSLRTSGGAPNEQFF. The CDR3 bases are TGTGCCAGCAGCCTTCGGACTAGCGGGGGGGCCCCCAATGAGCAGTTCTTC.

This clonotype was detected a few times. The chain has TRBV6-5 and TRBJ1-1; D possibly corresponds to TRBD1 (6 bases). Trimming took 6 bases from V and 5 from J, leaving 16 bases between them. Germline CDR1 reads MNHEY; CDR2 reads SVGAGI. The CDR3 is 14 amino acids. The CDR3 nucleotides read TGTGCCAGCAGCCATGGGGGGAGGGGGACTGAAGCTTTCTTT. Residues: CASSHGGRGTEAFF.

The table lists this clonotype with a count of one. The chain couples TRBV14 to TRBJ1-1; D uncertain. The CDR3 is 17 amino acids. Trimming took off 0 bases at V and 0 bases at J, with 14 bases between the two ends. CDR1 is SGHDN, CDR2 FVKESK, per germline. This chain's CDR3 is CASSQDRSGTMNTEAFF. CDR3 sequence (DNA): TGTGCCAGCAGCCAAGATCGATCAGGAACTATGAACACTGAAGCTTTCTTT.

This clonotype appeared a few times. The rearrangement uses TRBV6-1 and TRBJ2-5, with 8 bases aligning to TRBD1. The CDR3 runs 15 residues. CDR1 and CDR2 from the germline V gene are MNHNS and SASEGT. Trimming at V came to 4 bases and at J to 1 base, leaving 5 bases not matched to a gene. CDR3 coding DNA: TGTGCCAGCAGTGCTTACACAGGGGGCCAAGAGACCCAGTACTTC. Its protein product is CASSAYTGGQETQYF.

In this sample, this clonotype turned up a few times. The chain carries TRBV12-3 or TRBV12-4 and TRBJ1-2; D remains ambiguous. V was shortened by 2 bases and J by 4 bases, with 14 bases between the two germline ends. The CDR3 has 15 residues. The CDR3 reads CASSLTVLRLYGYTF. In nucleotides, the CDR3 is TGTGCCAGCAGTTTAACGGTCCTTAGGCTCTATGGCTACACCTTC.

J is TRBJ2-7 and V is TRBV5-6; possibly TRBD1 for D (6 bases). This CDR3 has 15 amino acids. V lost 4 bases, J lost 3 bases, and 17 bases lay in between. CDR1 and CDR2 (germline): SGHDT, YYEEEE. CDR3 coding DNA: TGTGCCAGCAGCCAGTACCGACAGGTATACTACGAGCAGTACGTC. It codes for CASSQYRQVYYEQYV.

By its share, this clonotype is medium-sized (0.01 to 0.1%). The chain recombines TRBV2 with TRBJ2-3; D is ambiguous. Deletions cut 1 base from V and 6 bases from J, with 11 bases between. This CDR3 spans 14 amino acids. Germline CDR1 reads SNHLY; CDR2 reads FYNNEI. Here the CDR3 DNA reads TGTGCCAGCAGTGAAGTGCCAGGATGGGATACGCAGTATTTT. Its protein is CASSEVPGWDTQYF.

V usage is TRBV20-1 and J usage is TRBJ2-3, with D unresolved. This CDR3 is 14 amino acids long. Germline CDR1 is DFQATT and CDR2 is SNEGSKA (reference sequence). V lost 3 bases and J lost 6, with 16 bases in between. DNA of the CDR3: TGCAGTGCTAGCTTTGGCCCCATGGAGGATACGCAGTATTTT. This gives the protein CSASFGPMEDTQYF.

The gene calls are TRBV7-8 and TRBJ2-3, with D possibly being TRBD2 (5 bases). Germline loops: CDR1 SGHVS, CDR2 FQNEAQ. Deletions cut 1 base from V and 8 bases from J, with 13 bases between. The CDR3 contains 14 residues. Here the CDR3 reads CASSLVVWAGTQYF. The CDR3 bases are TGTGCCAGCAGCTTAGTTGTCTGGGCGGGTACGCAGTATTTT.

This clonotype was recorded once. For the CDR3, the DNA is TGTGCCAGGGAAGGGGAGTCCGACGAGCAGTACGTC. It codes for CAREGESDEQYV. The chain links TRBV24-1 to TRBJ2-7; D is possibly TRBD1 or TRBD2 (5 bases each). Trimming left V 11 bases short and J 5 bases short, with 15 bases between. Looked up from germline, CDR1 is KGHDR and CDR2 is SFDVKD. The CDR3 loop spans 12 amino acids.

The chain combines TRBV20-1 with TRBJ2-3; D uncertain. CDR3 size: 15 residues. Per the germline V gene, CDR1 is DFQATT and CDR2 is SNEGSKA (reference sequence). V gave up 6 bases and J gave up 3 bases, with 19 bases separating them. This chain's CDR3 is CSARIYISPTDTQYF. CDR3 bases: TGCAGTGCACGGATCTATATCAGCCCGACAGATACGCAGTATTTT.

This clonotype was recorded a few times. This rearrangement joins TRBV4-3 to TRBJ1-2; D ambiguous. The CDR3 length is 16 residues. Germline V gene lookup returns CDR1 LGHNA and CDR2 YSLEER. The V and J ends lost 6 bases and 6 bases respectively, with 23 bases between them. The CDR3 coding sequence is TGCGCCAGCAGTTACAGCGCCGGAGGTGGAGGGAATGGCTACACCTTC. Translating gives CASSYSAGGGGNGYTF.

This chain uses TRBV9 with TRBJ2-1; possible D gene TRBD2, 6 bases. Germline V gene data show CDR1 as SGDLS and CDR2 as YYNGEE. Trimming pared 0 bases from V and 12 bases from J, leaving 22 bases between. CDR3 length: 16 residues. The CDR3 DNA reads as TGTGCCAGCAGCGTAGCGGGTAGCGGATCCGGCGGTCGGCAGTTCTTC. The encoded protein is CASSVAGSGSGGRQFF.

The J gene is TRBJ2-3, the V gene TRBV7-2; TRBD1 might be the D (6 bases). The CDR3 contains 18 residues. Germline V lookup: CDR1 SGHTA, CDR2 FQGNSA. Trimming cost V 5 bases and J 1 base, with 22 bases left between them. The CDR3 nucleotides read TGTGCCAGCAGCCAACGCCCTCAGGGGATTGGGGGCACAGATACGCAGTATTTT. It codes for CASSQRPQGIGGTDTQYF. Combining the CDR3 with reference TRBV7-2 and TRBJ2-3 gives the whole variable domain GAGVSQSPSNKVTEKGKDVELRCDPISGHTALYWYRQSLGQGLEFLIYFQGNSAPDKSGLPSDRFSAERTGGSVSTLTIQRTQQEDSAVYLCASSQRPQGIGGTDTQYFGPGTRLTVL.

The V call is TRBV20-1, the J call TRBJ2-2, with D possibly TRBD1 on 6 matching bases. CDR1 is DFQATT, CDR2 SNEGSKA, per germline (reference sequence). Trimming removed 6 bases from V and 6 bases from J, with 8 bases in between. The CDR3 is made up of 11 amino acids. The CDR3 DNA sequence: TGCAGTGCCAACAGGGCCGGGGAGCTGTTTTTT. Translating it yields CSANRAGELFF.

J is TRBJ1-1 and V is TRBV28, with TRBD1 identical over 7 bases. This CDR3 comprises 14 residues. Germline V gene data show CDR1 as MDHEN and CDR2 as SYDVKM. Trimming removed 6 bases from V and 3 bases from J; junction bases left unmatched: 7. As DNA, the CDR3 is TGTGCCAGCAGGGGGTACAGGGGTCACACTGAAGCTTTCTTT. Protein: CASRGYRGHTEAFF.

The gene calls are TRBV12-3 or TRBV12-4 and TRBJ2-7; 9 nucleotides align to TRBD1. The J segment lost 3 bases and the V segment lost 6 bases, leaving 9 bases of the junction unmatched. The CDR3 consists of 15 residues. The CDR3, as DNA: TGTGCCAGCAGCTCCGGGACAGGGCCCCTCTACGAGCAGTACTTC. Amino acids: CASSSGTGPLYEQYF.

The V and J genes are TRBV30 and TRBJ2-2; 8 bases fit TRBD1. Germline CDR1 reads GTSNPN; CDR2 reads SVGIG (reference sequence). Trimming cost V 7 bases and J 0 bases; bases outside gene matches: 4. The CDR3 is made up of 14 amino acids. In nucleotides, the CDR3 is TGTGCCTCTCCGGACAGGGCGAACACCGGGGAGCTGTTTTTT. It translates to CASPDRANTGELFF. The full variable domain, with the rest looked up from reference TRBV30 and TRBJ2-2, is SQTIHQWPATLVQPVGSPLSLECTVEGTSNPNLYWYRQAAGRGLQLLFYSVGIGQISSEVPQNLSASRPQDRQFILSSKKLLLSDSGFYLCASPDRANTGELFFGEGSRLTVL.

This clonotype was found a few times. This rearrangement joins TRBV20-1 to TRBJ1-2, with D possibly TRBD1 on 5 matching bases. V lost 7 bases and J 7 bases, leaving 19 bases between the germline ends. CDR3 size: 13 residues. CDR1 is DFQATT and CDR2 is SNEGSKA in the germline V gene (reference sequence). For the CDR3, the DNA is TGCAGTGTTTCACAGGCATCCCCGGTTGGCTACACCTTC. Amino acid sequence: CSVSQASPVGYTF.

The V and J genes are TRBV29-1 and TRBJ1-4, with 12 bases identical to TRBD1. The length of the CDR3 is 15 residues. V was clipped by 7 bases and J by 8 bases; unmatched bases: 11. The germline CDR1 and CDR2 sequences are SQVTM and ANQGSEA. CDR3 DNA sequence: TGCAGCGCATCGCTGGGGACAGGGGGCCCGGAAAAACTGTTTTTT. Its translation: CSASLGTGGPEKLFF.

At least ten counts were recorded for this clonotype. The chain employs TRBV4-1 and TRBJ1-3; D gene ambiguous. The germline gives CDR1 MGHRA, CDR2 YSYEKL. There are 17 residues in the CDR3. The V gene lost 1 base and the J gene lost 0 bases, with 13 bases spanning the gap. The CDR3 region is CASSQGRQEGSGNTIYF. The CDR3 coding sequence is TGCGCCAGCAGCCAAGGGAGGCAGGAGGGCTCTGGAAACACCATATATTTT.

This clonotype turned up a few times. CDR3 residues: CASRAIRDSLRINQPQHF. The CDR3 coding sequence is TGCGCCAGCAGAGCAATCCGGGACAGCCTTAGAATCAACCAGCCCCAGCATTTT. The rearrangement uses TRBV23-1 and TRBJ1-5, with 7 bases matching TRBD1. TRBV23-1 is sorted into the ORF group, with uncertain function. Trimming at V came to 6 bases and at J to 7 bases, leaving 21 bases not matched to a gene. The CDR3 covers 18 residues.